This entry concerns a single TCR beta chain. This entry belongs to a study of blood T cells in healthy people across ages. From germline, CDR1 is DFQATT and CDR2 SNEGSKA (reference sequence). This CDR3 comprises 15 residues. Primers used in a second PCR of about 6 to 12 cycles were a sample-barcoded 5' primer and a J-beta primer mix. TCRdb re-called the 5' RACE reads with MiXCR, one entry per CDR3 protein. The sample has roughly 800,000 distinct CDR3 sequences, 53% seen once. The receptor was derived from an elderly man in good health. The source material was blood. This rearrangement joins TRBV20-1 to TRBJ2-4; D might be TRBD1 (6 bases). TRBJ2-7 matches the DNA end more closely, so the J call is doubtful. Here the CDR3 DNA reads TGCAGTGCTAGAGCCCCCACGACAGGACCCTACGAGCAGTACTTC. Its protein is CSARAPTTGPYEQYF.